A selection of T cell receptor beta chains follows, all from one sample in a study of T cell repertoires in ileal Crohn's disease. Measured with immunoSEQ multiplex PCR; TCRdb has only the in-frame clones, and not every one. The sample has approximately 19,000 clones; 72% are singletons. The sample comprised ileal tissue. These receptors were taken from an adult with Crohn's disease. CDR3s include the opening cysteine and the closing phenylalanine or tryptophan. Fields, in order: V gene, J gene, D gene, clone size, CDR3 protein, CDR3 DNA. D genes are given only for firm matches. The size entry is marked missing in some rows and otherwise reads once, few, many or a size class.

v_gene: TRBV5-6
j_gene: TRBJ2-3
d_gene: NA
abundance: NA
CDR3aa: CASSSVIAGTDTQYF
CDR3nt: TGTGCCAGCAGCTCGGTGATAGCGGGCACAGATACGCAGTATTTT

v_gene: TRBV30
j_gene: TRBJ2-7
d_gene: TRBD1
abundance: NA
CDR3aa: CAWTRGGTGVGEQYF
CDR3nt: TGTGCCTGGACCCGGGGAGGGACAGGGGTGGGGGAGCAGTACTTC

v_gene: TRBV30
j_gene: TRBJ1-2
d_gene: NA
abundance: few
CDR3aa: CAWRTGGSGYGYTF
CDR3nt: TGTGCCTGGAGGACAGGTGGTTCCGGGTATGGCTACACCTTC

v_gene: TRBV2
j_gene: TRBJ1-6
d_gene: NA
abundance: NA
CDR3aa: CASRDDTTYNSPLHF
CDR3nt: TGTGCCAGCAGAGACGACACGACCTATAATTCACCCCTCCACTTT

v_gene: TRBV29-1
j_gene: TRBJ1-1
d_gene: NA
abundance: NA
CDR3aa: CSAGLLNTEAFF
CDR3nt: TGCAGCGCTGGACTGCTGAACACTGAAGCTTTCTTT

v_gene: TRBV27
j_gene: TRBJ1-5
d_gene: TRBD1
abundance: NA
CDR3aa: CASRTTGGGRQPQHF
CDR3nt: TGTGCCAGCAGAACTACAGGGGGAGGAAGGCAGCCCCAGCATTTT

v_gene: TRBV2
j_gene: TRBJ1-2
d_gene: NA
abundance: NA
CDR3aa: CASDRRTNYGYTF
CDR3nt: TGTGCCAGTGACAGGCGAACTAACTATGGCTACACCTTC

v_gene: TRBV6-6
j_gene: TRBJ1-1
d_gene: NA
abundance: NA
CDR3aa: CASSSRTSEAFF
CDR3nt: TGTGCCAGCAGTTCCCGGACATCTGAAGCTTTCTTT

v_gene: TRBV9
j_gene: TRBJ2-2
d_gene: NA
abundance: NA
CDR3aa: CASSSLFTGELFF
CDR3nt: TGTGCCAGCAGCTCCCTATTCACCGGGGAGCTGTTTTTT

v_gene: TRBV7-8
j_gene: TRBJ2-2
d_gene: NA
abundance: NA
CDR3aa: CASSLGHGELFF
CDR3nt: TGTGCCAGCAGCTTAGGGCACGGGGAGCTGTTTTTT

v_gene: TRBV6-5
j_gene: TRBJ1-2
d_gene: NA
abundance: NA
CDR3aa: CASSYRQNYGYTF
CDR3nt: TGTGCCAGCAGTTACAGACAAAACTATGGCTACACCTTC

v_gene: TRBV30
j_gene: TRBJ1-2
d_gene: NA
abundance: NA
CDR3aa: CAWSVHLFTGGGGGYTF
CDR3nt: TGTGCCTGGAGTGTACACTTATTTACGGGGGGCGGGGGCGGCTACACCTTC

v_gene: TRBV11-2
j_gene: TRBJ1-4
d_gene: NA
abundance: few
CDR3aa: CASSLDINEKLFF
CDR3nt: TGTGCCAGCAGCTTAGACATTAATGAAAAACTGTTTTTT

v_gene: TRBV7-2
j_gene: TRBJ1-6
d_gene: NA
abundance: once
CDR3aa: CASSLTGSPNSPLHF
CDR3nt: TGTGCCAGCAGCTTAACAGGGTCTCCTAACTCACCCCTCCACTTT

v_gene: TRBV9
j_gene: TRBJ1-2
d_gene: NA
abundance: NA
CDR3aa: CASSPGQNNYGYTF
CDR3nt: TGTGCCAGCAGCCCCGGACAGAACAACTATGGCTACACCTTC

v_gene: TRBV4-1
j_gene: TRBJ2-1
d_gene: TRBD2
abundance: NA
CDR3aa: CASSHPLSGRSFF
CDR3nt: TGCGCCAGCAGCCACCCCCTTAGCGGGAGATCGTTCTTC

v_gene: TRBV15
j_gene: TRBJ1-1
d_gene: NA
abundance: NA
CDR3aa: CATRYYANTEAFF
CDR3nt: TGTGCCACCCGGTATTATGCGAACACTGAAGCTTTCTTT

v_gene: TRBV2
j_gene: TRBJ1-5
d_gene: NA
abundance: NA
CDR3aa: CASSVLQGNQPQHF
CDR3nt: TGTGCCAGCAGTGTATTACAGGGTAATCAGCCCCAGCATTTT

v_gene: TRBV5-1
j_gene: TRBJ2-7
d_gene: TRBD2
abundance: NA
CDR3aa: CASSLGNGGGPNEQYF
CDR3nt: TGCGCCAGCAGCTTGGGGAATGGGGGAGGGCCAAACGAGCAGTACTTC